This is a list of T cell receptor beta chains from one sample in a study of shared clonotypes between healthy human individuals. Sequenced by immunoSEQ multiplex PCR; TCRdb stores in-frame clones only, minus some. Of over a million clones in the sample, roughly 97% were seen once. The sample consisted of naive CD4+ T cells sorted from blood. Source of these receptors: a young man in good health. Each CDR3 is given with its conserved first and last residue. Fields, in order: V gene, clone size, J gene, D gene, CDR3 DNA, CDR3 protein. A D gene is named only where the DNA matches it firmly. Where a row states a size, it is once, few, many or the class of an expanded clone; other rows omit it.

v_call: TRBV5-1; clone_size: -; j_call: TRBJ2-2; d_call: -; cdr3_nt: TGCGCCAGCAGCGCGAGGGGTGCCGGGGAGCTGTTTTTT; cdr3_aa: CASSARGAGELFF
v_call: TRBV29-1; clone_size: -; j_call: TRBJ2-7; d_call: -; cdr3_nt: TGCAGCGTTGAAGACCCCAGAGGGGGCGAGCAGTACTTC; cdr3_aa: CSVEDPRGGEQYF
v_call: TRBV5-4; clone_size: -; j_call: TRBJ1-1; d_call: -; cdr3_nt: TGTGCCAGCAGCTTGCCCGATTCGAACACTGAAGCTTTCTTT; cdr3_aa: CASSLPDSNTEAFF
v_call: TRBV14; clone_size: -; j_call: TRBJ2-2; d_call: -; cdr3_nt: TGTGCCAGCAGCCCGAGGGGGACCGGGGAGCTGTTTTTT; cdr3_aa: CASSPRGTGELFF
v_call: TRBV6-1; clone_size: -; j_call: TRBJ2-5; d_call: -; cdr3_nt: TGTGCCAGCAGTGTAGGGGTGGGGACCCAGTACTTC; cdr3_aa: CASSVGVGTQYF
v_call: TRBV5-8; clone_size: once; j_call: TRBJ2-1; d_call: -; cdr3_nt: TGTGCCAGCACCCAACTATGGGGGGCCTACAATGAGCAGTTCTTC; cdr3_aa: CASTQLWGAYNEQFF
v_call: TRBV5-1; clone_size: once; j_call: TRBJ2-2; d_call: TRBD1; cdr3_nt: TGCGCCAGCAGCTCGGGGACAGTGAACACCGGGGAGCTGTTTTTT; cdr3_aa: CASSSGTVNTGELFF
v_call: TRBV7-2; clone_size: -; j_call: TRBJ2-7; d_call: TRBD2; cdr3_nt: TGTGCCAGCACCCCGGGACTAGCGTTCTACGAGCAGTACTTC; cdr3_aa: CASTPGLAFYEQYF
v_call: TRBV19; clone_size: few; j_call: TRBJ2-7; d_call: TRBD1; cdr3_nt: TGTGCCAGTAGTCGGGACAGCTACGAGCAGTACTTC; cdr3_aa: CASSRDSYEQYF
v_call: TRBV27; clone_size: -; j_call: TRBJ1-2; d_call: -; cdr3_nt: TGTGCCAGCAGTCATCGAAGTTACTATGGCTACACCTTC; cdr3_aa: CASSHRSYYGYTF
v_call: TRBV5-6; clone_size: -; j_call: TRBJ2-5; d_call: -; cdr3_nt: TGTGCCAGCAGCCGGGGACTAGAGACCCAGTACTTC; cdr3_aa: CASSRGLETQYF
v_call: TRBV4-3; clone_size: -; j_call: TRBJ2-5; d_call: -; cdr3_nt: TGCGCCAGCAGCCAAGGTCTTGGCGAGACCCAGTACTTC; cdr3_aa: CASSQGLGETQYF
v_call: TRBV10-3; clone_size: -; j_call: TRBJ2-1; d_call: TRBD2; cdr3_nt: TGTGCCATCAGTGAGTTCGGCGGGAGAAATGAGCAGTTCTTC; cdr3_aa: CAISEFGGRNEQFF
v_call: TRBV9; clone_size: -; j_call: TRBJ2-1; d_call: TRBD2; cdr3_nt: TGTGCCAGCAATAGCGGGAGCTCCTACAATGAGCAGTTCTTC; cdr3_aa: CASNSGSSYNEQFF
v_call: TRBV6-1; clone_size: -; j_call: TRBJ2-7; d_call: -; cdr3_nt: TGTGCCAGCAGTGAATGGGCAGCCCAAGCCTACGAGCAGTACTTC; cdr3_aa: CASSEWAAQAYEQYF
v_call: TRBV5-1; clone_size: -; j_call: TRBJ2-5; d_call: -; cdr3_nt: TGCGCCAGCAGCTTGGCCGAGGGTCTACCTGAGACCCAGTACTTC; cdr3_aa: CASSLAEGLPETQYF
v_call: TRBV25-1; clone_size: -; j_call: TRBJ2-1; d_call: TRBD2; cdr3_nt: TGTGCCAGCAGTTTTCCTAGCGGGAGTGGAACCTACAATGAGCAGTTCTTC; cdr3_aa: CASSFPSGSGTYNEQFF
v_call: TRBV2; clone_size: -; j_call: TRBJ2-2; d_call: -; cdr3_nt: TGTGCCAGCAGTGTAAATCTGAACACCGGGGAGCTGTTTTTT; cdr3_aa: CASSVNLNTGELFF
v_call: TRBV5-1; clone_size: many; j_call: TRBJ2-5; d_call: -; cdr3_nt: TGCGCCAGCAGCTTGGTCCCGGGAAACCAAGAGACCCAGTACTTC; cdr3_aa: CASSLVPGNQETQYF
v_call: TRBV7-2; clone_size: -; j_call: TRBJ2-1; d_call: TRBD1; cdr3_nt: TGTGCCAGCAGCTTCGACAGGGTCCGTCAAAACAATGAGCAGTTCTTC; cdr3_aa: CASSFDRVRQNNEQFF
v_call: TRBV10-3; clone_size: -; j_call: TRBJ2-2; d_call: -; cdr3_nt: TGTGCCATCCTTAGGCAGACCGGGGAGCTGTTTTTT; cdr3_aa: CAILRQTGELFF
v_call: TRBV2; clone_size: few; j_call: TRBJ1-4; d_call: TRBD1; cdr3_nt: TGTGCCAGCACTTGGACAGGCGAAAAACTGTTTTTT; cdr3_aa: CASTWTGEKLFF
v_call: TRBV5-4; clone_size: -; j_call: TRBJ2-1; d_call: -; cdr3_nt: TGTGCCAGCAGCCCCGCCGAGAGCTCCTACAATGAGCAGTTCTTC; cdr3_aa: CASSPAESSYNEQFF
v_call: TRBV28; clone_size: -; j_call: TRBJ1-2; d_call: TRBD1; cdr3_nt: TGTGCCAGCAGTCCAGGGACAGTTGGGTATGGCTACACCTTC; cdr3_aa: CASSPGTVGYGYTF
v_call: TRBV5-1; clone_size: -; j_call: TRBJ2-1; d_call: TRBD2; cdr3_nt: TGCGCCAGCAGCTTCATGACTAGCGGGGTATACAATGAGCAGTTCTTC; cdr3_aa: CASSFMTSGVYNEQFF
v_call: TRBV2; clone_size: -; j_call: TRBJ1-2; d_call: -; cdr3_nt: TGTGCCAGCAGCAGATTGACAGCTAACTATGGCTACACCTTC; cdr3_aa: CASSRLTANYGYTF
v_call: TRBV7-2; clone_size: -; j_call: TRBJ2-7; d_call: -; cdr3_nt: TGTGCCAGCAGTTTTACAGGTCTCTACGAGCAGTACTTC; cdr3_aa: CASSFTGLYEQYF
v_call: TRBV19; clone_size: -; j_call: TRBJ2-1; d_call: -; cdr3_nt: TGTGCCAGTAGTAGGCTAGGTCGGGGGAATGAGCAGTTCTTC; cdr3_aa: CASSRLGRGNEQFF
v_call: TRBV29-1; clone_size: -; j_call: TRBJ2-1; d_call: -; cdr3_nt: TGCAGCGTTGAAGGGGGAGCTACGGGCTACAATGAGCAGTTCTTC; cdr3_aa: CSVEGGATGYNEQFF
v_call: TRBV5-1; clone_size: -; j_call: TRBJ2-7; d_call: -; cdr3_nt: TGCGCCAGCAGCCCCGGCTATGGGGGACGGGAGCAGTACTTC; cdr3_aa: CASSPGYGGREQYF
v_call: TRBV7-9; clone_size: -; j_call: TRBJ1-5; d_call: -; cdr3_nt: TGTGCCAGCAGCAAGGGGGGCAATCAGCCCCAGCATTTT; cdr3_aa: CASSKGGNQPQHF
v_call: TRBV7-9; clone_size: -; j_call: TRBJ2-7; d_call: TRBD2; cdr3_nt: TGTGCCAGCAGCTCCCGTAAACTAGCGGGAGGAGGCGAGCAGTACTTC; cdr3_aa: CASSSRKLAGGGEQYF
v_call: TRBV5-1; clone_size: -; j_call: TRBJ2-3; d_call: TRBD2; cdr3_nt: TGCGCCCGCAGCTTGGCCGGCGGGGGGGCCTCTTGGTATTTT; cdr3_aa: CARSLAGGGASWYF
v_call: TRBV9; clone_size: -; j_call: TRBJ2-2; d_call: -; cdr3_nt: TGTGCCAGCAGCGTAGCTACGAGGCAGACCGGGGAGCTGTTTTTT; cdr3_aa: CASSVATRQTGELFF
v_call: TRBV18; clone_size: once; j_call: TRBJ2-1; d_call: -; cdr3_nt: TGTGCCAGCTCACCATTACTAAACAACAATGAGCAGTTCTTC; cdr3_aa: CASSPLLNNNEQFF
v_call: TRBV6-1; clone_size: -; j_call: TRBJ2-7; d_call: -; cdr3_nt: TGTGCCAGCAGTGAAGTCCCCTTAGCAGGGGGGCGACCCTACGAGCAGTACTTC; cdr3_aa: CASSEVPLAGGRPYEQYF
v_call: TRBV5-4; clone_size: -; j_call: TRBJ2-7; d_call: -; cdr3_nt: TGTGCCAGCACTCTCCCCGGGCAGCCTCAAGACGAGCAGTACTTC; cdr3_aa: CASTLPGQPQDEQYF
v_call: TRBV5-8; clone_size: -; j_call: TRBJ1-5; d_call: -; cdr3_nt: TGTGCCAGCAGCCCCGGACACCTACAAGATCGGCCCCAGCATTTT; cdr3_aa: CASSPGHLQDRPQHF
v_call: TRBV2; clone_size: -; j_call: TRBJ1-4; d_call: -; cdr3_nt: TGTGCCAGCAGTGAAGGCCAGATCGAAAAACTGTTTTTT; cdr3_aa: CASSEGQIEKLFF
v_call: TRBV5-1; clone_size: -; j_call: TRBJ1-3; d_call: -; cdr3_nt: TGCGCCAGCAGCTTAGGAGGGGTCGGAAACACCATATATTTT; cdr3_aa: CASSLGGVGNTIYF
v_call: TRBV11-1; clone_size: -; j_call: TRBJ1-4; d_call: -; cdr3_nt: TGTGCCAGCAGCCCGGACCCTCCGGGGGAAAAACTGTTTTTT; cdr3_aa: CASSPDPPGEKLFF
v_call: TRBV5-1; clone_size: once; j_call: TRBJ1-1; d_call: TRBD1; cdr3_nt: TGCGCCAGCAGTTTAGGGACAGCGAGTAACACTGAAGCTTTCTTT; cdr3_aa: CASSLGTASNTEAFF
v_call: TRBV5-1; clone_size: -; j_call: TRBJ2-3; d_call: TRBD2; cdr3_nt: TGCGCCAGCAGCTACCGGACTAGCGGGAAGAGCACAGATACGCAGTATTTT; cdr3_aa: CASSYRTSGKSTDTQYF
v_call: TRBV5-4; clone_size: -; j_call: TRBJ2-2; d_call: TRBD2; cdr3_nt: TGTGCCAGCAGCTTCGCTACCGGGACTAGCGGGAGTTTCACCGGGGAGCTGTTTTTT; cdr3_aa: CASSFATGTSGSFTGELFF
v_call: TRBV2; clone_size: -; j_call: TRBJ2-2; d_call: TRBD2; cdr3_nt: TGTGCCAGCAGTCTTCTAGCGGGAGCCGGGGAGCTGTTTTTT; cdr3_aa: CASSLLAGAGELFF
v_call: TRBV5-8; clone_size: -; j_call: TRBJ2-4; d_call: -; cdr3_nt: TGTGCCAGCAGCTTCCGGGACAATATAGCCAAAAACATTCAGTACTTC; cdr3_aa: CASSFRDNIAKNIQYF
v_call: TRBV4-2; clone_size: -; j_call: TRBJ2-5; d_call: -; cdr3_nt: TGTGCCAGCAGCCAAGTGGCTAGCGTGGGCCAAGAGACCCAGTACTTC; cdr3_aa: CASSQVASVGQETQYF
v_call: TRBV6-1; clone_size: -; j_call: TRBJ2-3; d_call: TRBD1; cdr3_nt: TGTGCCAGCAGGGGGGGACAGGGGTGGCGAGATACGCAGTATTTT; cdr3_aa: CASRGGQGWRDTQYF
v_call: TRBV7-9; clone_size: -; j_call: TRBJ2-3; d_call: -; cdr3_nt: TGTGCCAGCAGTCCAGGGTTGGATACGCAGTATTTT; cdr3_aa: CASSPGLDTQYF
v_call: TRBV27; clone_size: -; j_call: TRBJ1-4; d_call: -; cdr3_nt: TGTGCCAGCAGGAGCGAGGGGGGGCCCCGAAGCAAACTGTTTTTT; cdr3_aa: CASRSEGGPRSKLFF
v_call: TRBV15; clone_size: once; j_call: TRBJ2-1; d_call: -; cdr3_nt: TGTGCCACCAGCAGAGGTCACCCTATCAGGGAGAGGGGCGCCTACAATGAGCAGTTCTTC; cdr3_aa: CATSRGHPIRERGAYNEQFF
v_call: TRBV4-3; clone_size: -; j_call: TRBJ2-1; d_call: TRBD2; cdr3_nt: TGCGCCAGCAGCCAAGGTGCGGGACTAGTAATCAATGAGCAGTTCTTC; cdr3_aa: CASSQGAGLVINEQFF
v_call: TRBV18; clone_size: -; j_call: TRBJ2-1; d_call: -; cdr3_nt: TGTGCCAGCTCACCAGGGGGTGAGCAGTTCTTC; cdr3_aa: CASSPGGEQFF
v_call: TRBV18; clone_size: -; j_call: TRBJ2-1; d_call: TRBD1; cdr3_nt: TGTGCCAGCTCACCTCTTTCCGGGACAGGGTTCCAAAAGGGGCAGTTCTTC; cdr3_aa: CASSPLSGTGFQKGQFF
v_call: TRBV9; clone_size: -; j_call: TRBJ2-2; d_call: -; cdr3_nt: TGTGCCAGCAGCGCACGGGGCCATAGGGGCACCGGGGAGCTGTTTTTT; cdr3_aa: CASSARGHRGTGELFF
v_call: TRBV6-6; clone_size: -; j_call: TRBJ2-7; d_call: TRBD1; cdr3_nt: TGTGCCAGCAGTTACTCGCCTGGGACAGGGTTTAACGAGCAGTACTTC; cdr3_aa: CASSYSPGTGFNEQYF
v_call: TRBV2; clone_size: -; j_call: TRBJ1-5; d_call: -; cdr3_nt: TGTGCCAGCAGGGGCGAGCATCAGCCCCAGCATTTT; cdr3_aa: CASRGEHQPQHF
v_call: TRBV6-5; clone_size: few; j_call: TRBJ2-7; d_call: TRBD1; cdr3_nt: TGTGCCAGCAGTGCACAGGGGCCTTCCTACGAGCAGTACTTC; cdr3_aa: CASSAQGPSYEQYF
v_call: TRBV5-1; clone_size: -; j_call: TRBJ2-3; d_call: TRBD2; cdr3_nt: TGCGCCAGCAGCTTGGTTGGCGGGAGGGGCACAGATACGCAGTATTTT; cdr3_aa: CASSLVGGRGTDTQYF
v_call: TRBV18; clone_size: -; j_call: TRBJ1-2; d_call: TRBD1; cdr3_nt: TGTGCCAGCTCACCCGGGCGACAGGGTATCATCAATAACTATGGCTACACCTTC; cdr3_aa: CASSPGRQGIINNYGYTF